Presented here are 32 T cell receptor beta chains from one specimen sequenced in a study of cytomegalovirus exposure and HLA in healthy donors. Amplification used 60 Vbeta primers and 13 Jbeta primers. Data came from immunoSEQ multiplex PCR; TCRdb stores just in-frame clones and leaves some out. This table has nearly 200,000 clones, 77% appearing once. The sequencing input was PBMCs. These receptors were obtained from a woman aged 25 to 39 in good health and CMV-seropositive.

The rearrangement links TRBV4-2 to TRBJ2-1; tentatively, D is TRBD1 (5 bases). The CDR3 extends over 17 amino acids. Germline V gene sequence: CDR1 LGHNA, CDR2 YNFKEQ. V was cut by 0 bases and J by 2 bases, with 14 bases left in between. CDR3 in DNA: TGTGCCAGCAGCCAAGATCTTGGACACCTCACCTACAATGAGCAGTTCTTC. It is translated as CASSQDLGHLTYNEQFF.

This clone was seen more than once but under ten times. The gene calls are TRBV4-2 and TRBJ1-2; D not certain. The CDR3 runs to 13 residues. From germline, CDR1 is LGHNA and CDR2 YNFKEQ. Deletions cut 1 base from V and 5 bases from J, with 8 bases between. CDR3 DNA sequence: TGTGCCAGCAGCCAAGCCTCCCGTTATGGCTACACCTTC. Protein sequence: CASSQASRYGYTF.

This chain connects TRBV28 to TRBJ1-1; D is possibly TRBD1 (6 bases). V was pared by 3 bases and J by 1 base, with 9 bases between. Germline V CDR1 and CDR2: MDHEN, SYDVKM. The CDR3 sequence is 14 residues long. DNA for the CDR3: TGTGCCAGCAGTTTGACAGGCCCGAACACTGAAGCTTTCTTT. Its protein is CASSLTGPNTEAFF.

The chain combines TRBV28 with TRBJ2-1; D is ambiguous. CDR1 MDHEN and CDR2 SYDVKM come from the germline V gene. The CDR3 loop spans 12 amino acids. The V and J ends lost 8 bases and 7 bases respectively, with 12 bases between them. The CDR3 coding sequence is TGTGCCAGCCTAACCCGGAGTAATGAGCAGTTCTTC. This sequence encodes CASLTRSNEQFF. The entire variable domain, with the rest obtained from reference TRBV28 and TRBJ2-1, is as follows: DVKVTQSSRYLVKRTGEKVFLECVQDMDHENMFWYRQDPGLGLRLIYFSYDVKMKEKGDIPEGYSVSREKKERFSLILESASTNQTSMYLCASLTRSNEQFFGPGTRLTVL.

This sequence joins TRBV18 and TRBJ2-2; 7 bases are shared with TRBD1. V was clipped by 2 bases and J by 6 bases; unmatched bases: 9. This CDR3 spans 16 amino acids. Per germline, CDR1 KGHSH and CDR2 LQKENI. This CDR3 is CASSPMRQGRPGELFF. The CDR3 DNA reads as TGTGCCAGCTCACCAATGAGACAGGGAAGGCCCGGGGAGCTGTTTTTT. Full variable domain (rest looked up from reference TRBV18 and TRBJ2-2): NAGVMQNPRHLVRRRGQEARLRCSPMKGHSHVYWYRQLPEEGLKFMVYLQKENIIDESGMPKERFSAEFPKEGPSILRIQQVVRGDSAAYFCASSPMRQGRPGELFFGEGSRLTVL.

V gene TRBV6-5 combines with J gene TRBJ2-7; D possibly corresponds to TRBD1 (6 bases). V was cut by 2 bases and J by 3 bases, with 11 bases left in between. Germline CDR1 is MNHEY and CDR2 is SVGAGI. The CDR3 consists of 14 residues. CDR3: CASSYRQGHYEQYF. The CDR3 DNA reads TGTGCCAGCAGTTACCGGCAGGGGCACTACGAGCAGTACTTC.

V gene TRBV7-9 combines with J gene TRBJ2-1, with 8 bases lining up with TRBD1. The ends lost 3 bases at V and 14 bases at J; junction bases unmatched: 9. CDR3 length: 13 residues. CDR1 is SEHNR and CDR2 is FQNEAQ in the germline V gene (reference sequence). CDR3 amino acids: CASSFASDREKFF. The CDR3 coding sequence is TGTGCCAGCAGCTTCGCTTCGGACAGGGAGAAGTTCTTC.

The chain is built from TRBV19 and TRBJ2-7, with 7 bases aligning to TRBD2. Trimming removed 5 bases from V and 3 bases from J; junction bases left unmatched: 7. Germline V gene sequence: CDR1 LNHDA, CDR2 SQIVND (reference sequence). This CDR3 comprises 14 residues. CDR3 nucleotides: TGTGCCAGTAGTGTGGGACTAAACTACTACGAGCAGTACTTC. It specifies CASSVGLNYYEQYF.

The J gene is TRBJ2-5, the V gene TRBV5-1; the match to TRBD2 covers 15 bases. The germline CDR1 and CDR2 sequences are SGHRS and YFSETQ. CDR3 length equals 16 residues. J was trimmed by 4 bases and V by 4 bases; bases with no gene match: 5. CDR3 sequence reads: CASSGLAGGLRETQYF. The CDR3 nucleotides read TGCGCCAGCAGCGGACTAGCGGGAGGGTTGAGAGAGACCCAGTACTTC.

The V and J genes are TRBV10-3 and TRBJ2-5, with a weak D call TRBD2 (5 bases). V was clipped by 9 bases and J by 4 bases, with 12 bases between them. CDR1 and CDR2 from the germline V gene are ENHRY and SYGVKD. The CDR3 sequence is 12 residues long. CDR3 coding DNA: TGTGCCATTCGGGGTCGGGGAGAGACCCAGTACTTC. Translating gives CAIRGRGETQYF.

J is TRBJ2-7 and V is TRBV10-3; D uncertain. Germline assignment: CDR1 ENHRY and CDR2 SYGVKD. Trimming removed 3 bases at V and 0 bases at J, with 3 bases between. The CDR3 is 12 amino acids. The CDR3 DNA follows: TGTGCCATCAGTGACTACTCCTACGAGCAGTACTTC. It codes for CAISDYSYEQYF.

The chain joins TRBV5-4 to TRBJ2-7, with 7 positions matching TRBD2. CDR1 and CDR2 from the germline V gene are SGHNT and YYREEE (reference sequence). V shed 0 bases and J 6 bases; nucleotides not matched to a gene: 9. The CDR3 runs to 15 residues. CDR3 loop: CASSLASGGRGEQYF. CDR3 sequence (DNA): TGTGCCAGCAGCTTGGCCTCGGGCGGGAGAGGCGAGCAGTACTTC.

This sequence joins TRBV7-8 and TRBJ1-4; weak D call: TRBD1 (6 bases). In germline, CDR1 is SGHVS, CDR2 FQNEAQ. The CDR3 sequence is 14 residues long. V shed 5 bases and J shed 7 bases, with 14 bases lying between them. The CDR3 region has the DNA TGTGCCAGCAGCCGCGACGACAGGTTTGAAAAACTGTTTTTT. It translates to CASSRDDRFEKLFF.

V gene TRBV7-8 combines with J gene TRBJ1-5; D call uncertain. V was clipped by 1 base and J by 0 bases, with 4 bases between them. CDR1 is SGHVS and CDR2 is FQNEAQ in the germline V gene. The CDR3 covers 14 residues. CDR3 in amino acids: CASSLGDSNQPQHF. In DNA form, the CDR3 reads TGTGCCAGCAGCTTAGGAGATAGCAATCAGCCCCAGCATTTT.

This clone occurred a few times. CDR3: CASSRGQFRMNTEAFF. The DNA of the CDR3 is TGTGCCAGTAGTAGAGGACAGTTCCGAATGAACACTGAAGCTTTCTTT. The rearrangement joins TRBV19 to TRBJ1-1, with D maybe TRBD1 (6 bases). The CDR3 runs 16 residues. Germline CDR1 is LNHDA and CDR2 is SQIVND (reference sequence). Trimming pared 4 bases from V and 0 bases from J, leaving 15 bases between.

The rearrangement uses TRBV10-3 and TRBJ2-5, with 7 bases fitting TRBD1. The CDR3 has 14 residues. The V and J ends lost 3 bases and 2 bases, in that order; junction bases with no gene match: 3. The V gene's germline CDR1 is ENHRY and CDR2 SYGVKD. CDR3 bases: TGTGCCATCAGTGAAAACAGGGGTCAAGAGACCCAGTACTTC. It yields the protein CAISENRGQETQYF.

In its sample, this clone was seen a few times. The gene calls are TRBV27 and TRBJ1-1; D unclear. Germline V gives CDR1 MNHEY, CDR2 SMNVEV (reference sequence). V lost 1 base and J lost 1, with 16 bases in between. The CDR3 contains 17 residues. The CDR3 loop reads CASSLFGLHKANTEAFF. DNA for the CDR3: TGTGCCAGCAGTTTATTCGGGTTACACAAGGCGAACACTGAAGCTTTCTTT.

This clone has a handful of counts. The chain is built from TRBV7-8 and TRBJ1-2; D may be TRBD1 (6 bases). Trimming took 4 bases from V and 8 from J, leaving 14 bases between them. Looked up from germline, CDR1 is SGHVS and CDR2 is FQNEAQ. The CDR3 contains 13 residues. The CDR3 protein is CASSSGGQGGYTF. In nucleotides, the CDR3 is TGTGCCAGCAGCTCCGGGGGGCAGGGGGGCTACACCTTC.

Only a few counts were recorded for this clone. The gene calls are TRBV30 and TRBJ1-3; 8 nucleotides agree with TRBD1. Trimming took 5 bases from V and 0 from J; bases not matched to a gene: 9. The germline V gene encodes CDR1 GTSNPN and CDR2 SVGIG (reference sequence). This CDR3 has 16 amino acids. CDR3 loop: CAWVSRTGYSGNTIYF. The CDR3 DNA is TGTGCCTGGGTTTCTCGGACAGGGTACTCTGGAAACACCATATATTTT. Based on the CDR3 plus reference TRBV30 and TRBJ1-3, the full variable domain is SQTIHQWPATLVQPVGSPLSLECTVEGTSNPNLYWYRQAAGRGLQLLFYSVGIGQISSEVPQNLSASRPQDRQFILSSKKLLLSDSGFYLCAWVSRTGYSGNTIYFGEGSWLTVV.

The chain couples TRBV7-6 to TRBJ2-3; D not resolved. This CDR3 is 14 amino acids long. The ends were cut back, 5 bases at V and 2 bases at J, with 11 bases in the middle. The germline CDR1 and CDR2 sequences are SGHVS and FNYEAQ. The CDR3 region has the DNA TGTGCCAGCAGCCCACTTGGAGACACAGATACGCAGTATTTT. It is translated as CASSPLGDTDTQYF. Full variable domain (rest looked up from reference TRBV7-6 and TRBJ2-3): GAGVSQSPRYKVTKRGQDVALRCDPISGHVSLYWYRQALGQGPEFLTYFNYEAQQDKSGLPNDRFSAERPEGSISTLTIQRTEQRDSAMYRCASSPLGDTDTQYFGPGTRLTVL.

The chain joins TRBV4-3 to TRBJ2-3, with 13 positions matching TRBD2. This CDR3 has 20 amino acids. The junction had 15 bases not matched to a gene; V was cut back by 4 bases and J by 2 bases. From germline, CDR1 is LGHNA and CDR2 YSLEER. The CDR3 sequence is CASSRRGRLAGGSNTDTQYF. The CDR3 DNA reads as TGCGCCAGCAGCCGACGGGGACGACTAGCGGGAGGTTCTAACACAGATACGCAGTATTTT.

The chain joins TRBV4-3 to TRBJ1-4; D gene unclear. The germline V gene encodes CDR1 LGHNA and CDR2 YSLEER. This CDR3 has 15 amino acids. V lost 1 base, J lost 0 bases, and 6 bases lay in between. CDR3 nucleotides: TGCGCCAGCAGCCAAGGGGCAGCAACTAATGAAAAACTGTTTTTT. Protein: CASSQGAATNEKLFF.

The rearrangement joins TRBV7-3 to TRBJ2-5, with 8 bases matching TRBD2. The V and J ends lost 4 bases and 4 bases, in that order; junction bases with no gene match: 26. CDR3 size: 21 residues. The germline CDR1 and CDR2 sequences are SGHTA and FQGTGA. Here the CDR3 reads CASSSIKVASGPLPFGETQYF. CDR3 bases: TGTGCCAGCAGCTCCATTAAGGTCGCTAGCGGGCCCCTACCATTCGGAGAGACCCAGTACTTC.

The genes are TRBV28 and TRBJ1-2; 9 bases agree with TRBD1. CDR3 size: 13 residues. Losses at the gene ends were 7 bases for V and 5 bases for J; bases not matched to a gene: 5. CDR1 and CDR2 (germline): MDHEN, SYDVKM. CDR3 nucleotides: TGTGCCAGCAAAGGGACAGGGAAATATGGCTACACCTTC. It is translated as CASKGTGKYGYTF.

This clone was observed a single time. Here the CDR3 DNA reads TGTGCCAGCAGCGCGACTTACCTCAGCTCCTACAATGAGCAGTTCTTC. This gives the protein CASSATYLSSYNEQFF. V gene TRBV5-4 combines with J gene TRBJ2-1, with D uncertain. The germline V gene encodes CDR1 SGHNT and CDR2 YYREEE (reference sequence). The ends were cut back, 4 bases at V and 0 bases at J, with 14 bases in the middle. The CDR3 contains 16 residues.

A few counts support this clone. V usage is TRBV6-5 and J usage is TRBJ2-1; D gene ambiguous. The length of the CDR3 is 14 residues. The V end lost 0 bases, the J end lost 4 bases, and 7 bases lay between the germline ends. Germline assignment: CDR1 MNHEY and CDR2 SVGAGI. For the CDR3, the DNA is TGTGCCAGCAGTTACTCGGCCGGGTACAATGAGCAGTTCTTC. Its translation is CASSYSAGYNEQFF.

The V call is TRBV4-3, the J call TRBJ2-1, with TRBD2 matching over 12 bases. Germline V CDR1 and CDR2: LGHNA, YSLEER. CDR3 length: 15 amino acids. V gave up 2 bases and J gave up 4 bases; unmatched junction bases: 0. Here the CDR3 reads CASSQTSGGYNEQFF. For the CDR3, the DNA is TGCGCCAGCAGCCAAACTAGCGGGGGGTACAATGAGCAGTTCTTC.

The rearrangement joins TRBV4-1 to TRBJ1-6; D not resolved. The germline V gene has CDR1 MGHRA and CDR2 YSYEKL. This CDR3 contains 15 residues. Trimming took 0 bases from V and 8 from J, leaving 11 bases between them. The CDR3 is CASSQERVRDSPLHF. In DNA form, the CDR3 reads TGCGCCAGCAGCCAAGAGAGGGTGCGGGATTCACCCCTCCACTTT.

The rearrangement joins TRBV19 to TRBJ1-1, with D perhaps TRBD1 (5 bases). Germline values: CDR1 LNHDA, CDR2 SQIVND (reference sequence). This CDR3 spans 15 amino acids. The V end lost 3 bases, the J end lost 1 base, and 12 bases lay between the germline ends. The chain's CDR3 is CASSIGPTGNTEAFF. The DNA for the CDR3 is TGTGCCAGTAGTATCGGCCCCACAGGGAACACTGAAGCTTTCTTT.

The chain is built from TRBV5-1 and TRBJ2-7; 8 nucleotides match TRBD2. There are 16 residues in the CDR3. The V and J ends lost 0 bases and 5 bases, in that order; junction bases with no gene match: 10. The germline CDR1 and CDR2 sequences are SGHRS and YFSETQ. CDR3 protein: CASSLGWTSSNNEQYF. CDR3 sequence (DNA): TGCGCCAGCAGCTTGGGTTGGACTAGCTCCAACAACGAGCAGTACTTC.

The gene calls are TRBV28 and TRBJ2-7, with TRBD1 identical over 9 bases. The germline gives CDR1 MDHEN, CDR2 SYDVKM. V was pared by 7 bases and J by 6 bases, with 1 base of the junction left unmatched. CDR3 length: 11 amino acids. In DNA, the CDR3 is TGTGCCAGCACGACAGGGGGCGAGCAGTACTTC. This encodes CASTTGGEQYF.

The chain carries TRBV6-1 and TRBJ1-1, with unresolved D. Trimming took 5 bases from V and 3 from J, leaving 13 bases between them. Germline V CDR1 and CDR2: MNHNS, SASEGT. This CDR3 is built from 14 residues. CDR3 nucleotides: TGTGCCAGCAGTACCATAACTGTAGACACTGAAGCTTTCTTT. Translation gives CASSTITVDTEAFF.